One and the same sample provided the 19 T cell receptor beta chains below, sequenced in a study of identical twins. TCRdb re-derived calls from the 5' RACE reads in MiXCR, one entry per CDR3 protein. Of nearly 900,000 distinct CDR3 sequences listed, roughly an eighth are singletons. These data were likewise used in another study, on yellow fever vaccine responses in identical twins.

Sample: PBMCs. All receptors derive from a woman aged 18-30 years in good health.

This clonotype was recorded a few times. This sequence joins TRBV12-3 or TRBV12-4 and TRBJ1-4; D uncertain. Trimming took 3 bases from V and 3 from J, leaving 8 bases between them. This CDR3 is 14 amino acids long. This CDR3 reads CASSFVAANEKLFF. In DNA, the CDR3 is TGTGCCAGCAGTTTTGTGGCCGCTAATGAAAAACTGTTTTTT.

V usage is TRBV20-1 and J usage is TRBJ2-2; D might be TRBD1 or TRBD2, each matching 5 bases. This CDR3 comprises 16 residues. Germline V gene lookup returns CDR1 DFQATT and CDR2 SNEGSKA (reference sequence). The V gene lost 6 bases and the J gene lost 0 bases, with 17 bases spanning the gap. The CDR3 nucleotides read TGCAGTGCAAAGAGGGTAGGACAAACGAACACCGGGGAGCTGTTTTTT. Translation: CSAKRVGQTNTGELFF.

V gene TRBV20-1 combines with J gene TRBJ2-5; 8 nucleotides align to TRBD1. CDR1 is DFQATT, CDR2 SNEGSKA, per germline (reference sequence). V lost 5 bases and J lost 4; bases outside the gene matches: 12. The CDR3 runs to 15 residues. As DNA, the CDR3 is TGCAGTGCTGAGAGGTCTCGAGACAGGGGAGAGACCCAGTACTTC. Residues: CSAERSRDRGETQYF.

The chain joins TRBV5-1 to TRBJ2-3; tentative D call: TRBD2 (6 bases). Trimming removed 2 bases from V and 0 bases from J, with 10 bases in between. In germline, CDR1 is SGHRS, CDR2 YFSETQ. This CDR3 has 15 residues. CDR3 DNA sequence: TGCGCCAGCAGCTTTAGCGGAGAAAGCACAGATACGCAGTATTTT. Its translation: CASSFSGESTDTQYF.

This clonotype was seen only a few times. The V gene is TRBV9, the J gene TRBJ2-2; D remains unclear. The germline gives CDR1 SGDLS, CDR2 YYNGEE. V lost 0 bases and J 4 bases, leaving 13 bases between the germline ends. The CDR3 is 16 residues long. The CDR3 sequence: CASSVGAAMVTGELFF. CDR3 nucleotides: TGTGCCAGCAGCGTAGGAGCTGCTATGGTCACCGGGGAGCTGTTTTTT.

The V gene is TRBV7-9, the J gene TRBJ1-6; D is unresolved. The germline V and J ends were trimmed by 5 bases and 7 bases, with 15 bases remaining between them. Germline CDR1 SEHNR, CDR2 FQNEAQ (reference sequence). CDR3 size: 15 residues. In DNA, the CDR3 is TGTGCCAGCAGCCGGAGGTCGGACTACAATTCACCCCTCCACTTT. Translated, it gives CASSRRSDYNSPLHF.

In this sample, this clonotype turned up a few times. The CDR3 reads CASSQDVDEQFF. The CDR3 DNA reads TGTGCCAGCAGCCAAGACGTGGATGAGCAGTTCTTC. The V and J genes are TRBV3-1 and TRBJ2-1; the D is unclear. Looked up from germline, CDR1 is LGHDT and CDR2 is YNNKEL (reference sequence). V lost 0 bases and J lost 8, with 5 bases in between. The CDR3 loop spans 12 amino acids.

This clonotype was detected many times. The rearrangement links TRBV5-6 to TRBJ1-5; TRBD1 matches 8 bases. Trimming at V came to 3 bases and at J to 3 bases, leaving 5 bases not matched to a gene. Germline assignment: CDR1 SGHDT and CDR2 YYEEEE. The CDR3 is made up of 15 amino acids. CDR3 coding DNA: TGTGCCAGCAGCTCCGGACAGGGATTCAATCAGCCCCAGCATTTT. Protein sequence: CASSSGQGFNQPQHF.

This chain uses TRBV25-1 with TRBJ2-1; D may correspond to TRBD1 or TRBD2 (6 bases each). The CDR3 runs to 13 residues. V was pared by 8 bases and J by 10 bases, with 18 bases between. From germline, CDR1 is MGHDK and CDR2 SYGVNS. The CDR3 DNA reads TGTGCCAGCGGACTAAACAGGGTGGGAGAGCAGTTCTTC. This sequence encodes CASGLNRVGEQFF.

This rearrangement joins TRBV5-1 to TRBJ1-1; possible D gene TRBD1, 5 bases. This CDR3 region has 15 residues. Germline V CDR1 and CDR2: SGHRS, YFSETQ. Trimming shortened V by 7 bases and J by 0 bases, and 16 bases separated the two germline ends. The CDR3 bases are TGCGCCAGCCGCATGGGGGAGGGCCTGAACACTGAAGCTTTCTTT. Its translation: CASRMGEGLNTEAFF.

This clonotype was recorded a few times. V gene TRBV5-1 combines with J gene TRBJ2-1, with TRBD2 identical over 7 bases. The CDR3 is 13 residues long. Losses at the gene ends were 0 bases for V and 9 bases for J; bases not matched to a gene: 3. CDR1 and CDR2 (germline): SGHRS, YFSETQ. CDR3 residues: CASSLEAGSEQFF. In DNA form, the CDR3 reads TGCGCCAGCAGCTTGGAAGCGGGGAGTGAGCAGTTCTTC.

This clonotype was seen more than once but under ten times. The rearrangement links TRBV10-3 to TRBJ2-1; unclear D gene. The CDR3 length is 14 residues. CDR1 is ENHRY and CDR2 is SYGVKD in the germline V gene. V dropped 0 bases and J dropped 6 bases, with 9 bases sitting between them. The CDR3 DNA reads TGTGCCATCAGTGAGTCCCCAGAGAGCAATGAGCAGTTCTTC. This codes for CAISESPESNEQFF.

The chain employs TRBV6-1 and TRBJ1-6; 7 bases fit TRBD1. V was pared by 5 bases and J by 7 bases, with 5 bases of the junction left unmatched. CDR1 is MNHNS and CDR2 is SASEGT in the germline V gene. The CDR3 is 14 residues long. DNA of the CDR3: TGTGCCAGCAGTATAGAACAGGGGAATTCACCCCTCCACTTT. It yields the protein CASSIEQGNSPLHF.

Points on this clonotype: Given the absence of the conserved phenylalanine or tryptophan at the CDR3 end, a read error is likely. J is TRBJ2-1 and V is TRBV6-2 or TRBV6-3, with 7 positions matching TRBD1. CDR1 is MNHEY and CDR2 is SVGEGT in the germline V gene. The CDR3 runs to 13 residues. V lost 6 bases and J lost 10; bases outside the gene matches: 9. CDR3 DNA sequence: TGTGCCAGCAGCCCGAACGACAGGGTCGAGCAGTTCTCC. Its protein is CASSPNDRVEQFS.

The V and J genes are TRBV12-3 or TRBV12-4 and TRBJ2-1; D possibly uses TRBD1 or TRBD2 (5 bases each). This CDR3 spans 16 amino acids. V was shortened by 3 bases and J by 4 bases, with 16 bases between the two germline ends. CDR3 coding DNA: TGTGCCAGCAGTTTCGAGAGGGGAGTTACTTACAATGAGCAGTTCTTC. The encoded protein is CASSFERGVTYNEQFF.

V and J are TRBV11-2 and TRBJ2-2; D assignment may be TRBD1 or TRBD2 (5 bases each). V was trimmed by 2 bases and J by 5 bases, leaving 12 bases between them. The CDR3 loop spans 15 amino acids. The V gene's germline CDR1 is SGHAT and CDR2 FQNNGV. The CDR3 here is CASSLKGIATGELFF. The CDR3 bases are TGTGCCAGCAGCTTAAAGGGGATAGCGACCGGGGAGCTGTTTTTT.

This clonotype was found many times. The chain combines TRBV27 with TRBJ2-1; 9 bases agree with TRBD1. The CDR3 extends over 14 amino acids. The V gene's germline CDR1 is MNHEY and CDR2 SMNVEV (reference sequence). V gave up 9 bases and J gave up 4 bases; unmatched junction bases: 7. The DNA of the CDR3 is TGTGCCAGTACAACCGGGACAGGGTACAATGAGCAGTTCTTC. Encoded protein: CASTTGTGYNEQFF.

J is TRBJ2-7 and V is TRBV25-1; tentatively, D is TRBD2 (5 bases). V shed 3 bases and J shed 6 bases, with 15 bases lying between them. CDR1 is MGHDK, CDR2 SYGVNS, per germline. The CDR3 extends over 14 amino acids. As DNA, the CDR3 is TGTGCCAGCAGTGATGGAGGCCCGCCGACCGAGCAGTACTTC. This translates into CASSDGGPPTEQYF.

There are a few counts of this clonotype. In nucleotides, the CDR3 is TGCGCCAGCAGTAGCGGGAGGATCTCAGATACGCAGTATTTT. Amino acids: CASSSGRISDTQYF. V usage is TRBV10-1 and J usage is TRBJ2-3; TRBD2 aligns across 9 bases. J was trimmed by 4 bases and V by 5 bases; bases with no gene match: 4. This CDR3 has 14 amino acids. CDR1 and CDR2 (germline): WNHNN, SYGVQD (reference sequence).